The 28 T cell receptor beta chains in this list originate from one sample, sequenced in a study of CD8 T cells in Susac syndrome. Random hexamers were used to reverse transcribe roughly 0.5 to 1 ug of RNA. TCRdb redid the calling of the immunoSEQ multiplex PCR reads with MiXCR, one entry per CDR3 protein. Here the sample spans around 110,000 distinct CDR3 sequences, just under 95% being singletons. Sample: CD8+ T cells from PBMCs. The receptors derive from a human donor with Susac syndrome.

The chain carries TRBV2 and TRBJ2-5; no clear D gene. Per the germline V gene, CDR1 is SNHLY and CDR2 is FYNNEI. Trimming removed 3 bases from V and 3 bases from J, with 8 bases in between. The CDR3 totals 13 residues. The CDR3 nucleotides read TGTGCCAGCAGTGAGTTAGCCAAAGAGACCCAGTACTTC. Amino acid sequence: CASSELAKETQYF.

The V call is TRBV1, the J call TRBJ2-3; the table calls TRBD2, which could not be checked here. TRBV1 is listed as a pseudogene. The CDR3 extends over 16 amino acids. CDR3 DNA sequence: TGCACCAGCAGCTCAAGAGCGGGCGCTAGCACAGATACGCAGTATTTT. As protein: CTSSSRAGASTDTQYF.

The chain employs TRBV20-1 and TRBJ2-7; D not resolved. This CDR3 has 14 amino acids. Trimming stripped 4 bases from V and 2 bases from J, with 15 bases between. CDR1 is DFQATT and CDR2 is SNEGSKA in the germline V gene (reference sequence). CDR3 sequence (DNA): TGCAGTGCTACCTCGAGCTCCTCAACCTACGAGCAGTACTTC. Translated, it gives CSATSSSSTYEQYF.

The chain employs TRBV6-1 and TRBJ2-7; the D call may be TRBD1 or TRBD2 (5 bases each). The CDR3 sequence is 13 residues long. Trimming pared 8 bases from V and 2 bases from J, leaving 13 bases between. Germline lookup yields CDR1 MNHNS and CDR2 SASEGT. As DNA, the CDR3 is TGTGCCAGCGCAGGGACGGAAGCCTACGAGCAGTACTTC. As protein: CASAGTEAYEQYF.

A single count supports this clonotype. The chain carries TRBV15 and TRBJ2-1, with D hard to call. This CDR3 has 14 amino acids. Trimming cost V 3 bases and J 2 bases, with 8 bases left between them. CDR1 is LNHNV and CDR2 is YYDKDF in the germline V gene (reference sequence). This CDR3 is CATSRAGTYNEQFF. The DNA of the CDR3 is TGTGCCACCAGCAGGGCTGGGACCTACAATGAGCAGTTCTTC.

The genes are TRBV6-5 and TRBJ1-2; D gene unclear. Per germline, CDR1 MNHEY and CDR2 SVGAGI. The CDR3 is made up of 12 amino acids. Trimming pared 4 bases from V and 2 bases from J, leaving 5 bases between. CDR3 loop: CASSSTNYGYTF. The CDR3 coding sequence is TGTGCCAGCAGTTCGACCAACTATGGCTACACCTTC.

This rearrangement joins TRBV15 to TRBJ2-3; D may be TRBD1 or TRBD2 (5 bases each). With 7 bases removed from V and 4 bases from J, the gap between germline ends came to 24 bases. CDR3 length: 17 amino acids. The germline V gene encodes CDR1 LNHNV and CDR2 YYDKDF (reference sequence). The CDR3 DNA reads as TGTGCCACCATCATGATGGGGGTTGGGGATCCCGCAGATACGCAGTATTTT. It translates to CATIMMGVGDPADTQYF.

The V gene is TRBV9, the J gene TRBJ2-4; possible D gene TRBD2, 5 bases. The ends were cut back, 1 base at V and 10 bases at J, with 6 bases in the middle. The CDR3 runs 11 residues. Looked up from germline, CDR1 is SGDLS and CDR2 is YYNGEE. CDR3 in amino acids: CASSVRGIQYF. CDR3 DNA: TGTGCCAGCAGCGTAAGAGGGATTCAGTACTTC.

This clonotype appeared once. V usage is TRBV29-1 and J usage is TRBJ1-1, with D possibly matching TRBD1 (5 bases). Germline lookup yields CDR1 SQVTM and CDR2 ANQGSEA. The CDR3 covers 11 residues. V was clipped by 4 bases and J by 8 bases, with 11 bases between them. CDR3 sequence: CSVVGADEAFF. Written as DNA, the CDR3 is TGCAGCGTTGTTGGGGCGGACGAAGCTTTCTTT.

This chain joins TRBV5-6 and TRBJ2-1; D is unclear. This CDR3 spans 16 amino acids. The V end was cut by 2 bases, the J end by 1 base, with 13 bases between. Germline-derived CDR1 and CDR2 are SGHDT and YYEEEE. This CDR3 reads CASSFSYLVSYNEQFF. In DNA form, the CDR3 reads TGTGCCAGCAGCTTTTCTTATCTCGTTTCCTACAATGAGCAGTTCTTC.

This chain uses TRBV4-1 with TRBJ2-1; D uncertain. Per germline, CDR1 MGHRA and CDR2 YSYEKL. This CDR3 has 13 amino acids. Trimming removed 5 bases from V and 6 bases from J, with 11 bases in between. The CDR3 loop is CASSTVPSNEQFF. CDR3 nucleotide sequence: TGCGCCAGCAGCACCGTACCGTCCAATGAGCAGTTCTTC.

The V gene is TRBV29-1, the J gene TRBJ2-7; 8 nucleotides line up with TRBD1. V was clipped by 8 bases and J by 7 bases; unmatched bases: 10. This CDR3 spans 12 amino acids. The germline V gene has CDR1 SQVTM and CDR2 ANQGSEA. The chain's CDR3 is CSIQPGGSEQYF. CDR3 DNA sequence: TGCAGCATCCAGCCAGGGGGCAGTGAGCAGTACTTC.

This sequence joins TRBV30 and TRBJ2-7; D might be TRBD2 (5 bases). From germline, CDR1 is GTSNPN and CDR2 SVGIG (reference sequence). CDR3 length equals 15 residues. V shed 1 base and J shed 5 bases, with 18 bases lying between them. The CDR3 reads CAWSGELPGIHEQYF. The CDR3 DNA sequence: TGTGCCTGGAGTGGGGAGCTGCCAGGAATACACGAGCAGTACTTC.

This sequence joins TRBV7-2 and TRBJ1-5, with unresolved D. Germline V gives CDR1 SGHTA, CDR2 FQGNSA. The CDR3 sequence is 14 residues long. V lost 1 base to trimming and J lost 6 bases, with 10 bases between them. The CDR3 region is CASSLDPRGQPQHF. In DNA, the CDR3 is TGTGCCAGCAGCTTAGACCCTCGGGGTCAGCCCCAGCATTTT. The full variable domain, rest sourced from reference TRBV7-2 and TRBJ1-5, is GAGVSQSPSNKVTEKGKDVELRCDPISGHTALYWYRQSLGQGLEFLIYFQGNSAPDKSGLPSDRFSAERTGGSVSTLTIQRTQQEDSAVYLCASSLDPRGQPQHFGDGTRLSIL.

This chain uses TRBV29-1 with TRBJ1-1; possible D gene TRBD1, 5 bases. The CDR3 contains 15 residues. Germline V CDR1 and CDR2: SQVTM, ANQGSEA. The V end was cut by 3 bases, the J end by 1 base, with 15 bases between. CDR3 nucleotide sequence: TGCAGCGTTGAGAGGTTCGGGACTTCGAACACTGAAGCTTTCTTT. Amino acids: CSVERFGTSNTEAFF.

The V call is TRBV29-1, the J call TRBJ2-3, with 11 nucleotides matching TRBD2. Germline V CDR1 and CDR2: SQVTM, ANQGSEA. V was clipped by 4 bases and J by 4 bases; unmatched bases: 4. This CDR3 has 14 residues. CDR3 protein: CSVALAGGPDTQYF. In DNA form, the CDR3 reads TGCAGCGTTGCCCTAGCGGGGGGACCAGATACGCAGTATTTT.

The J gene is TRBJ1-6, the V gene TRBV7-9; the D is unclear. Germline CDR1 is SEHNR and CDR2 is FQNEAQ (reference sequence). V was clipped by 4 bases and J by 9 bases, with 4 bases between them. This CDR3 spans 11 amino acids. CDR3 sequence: CASSSASPLHF. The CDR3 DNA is TGTGCCAGCAGCTCGGCTTCACCCCTCCACTTT.

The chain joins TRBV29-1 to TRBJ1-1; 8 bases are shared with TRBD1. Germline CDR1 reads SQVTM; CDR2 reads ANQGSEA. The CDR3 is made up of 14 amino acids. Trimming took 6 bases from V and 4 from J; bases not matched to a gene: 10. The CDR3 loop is CSVVPGGRGTEAFF. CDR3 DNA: TGCAGCGTCGTACCAGGGGGCAGGGGCACTGAAGCTTTCTTT.

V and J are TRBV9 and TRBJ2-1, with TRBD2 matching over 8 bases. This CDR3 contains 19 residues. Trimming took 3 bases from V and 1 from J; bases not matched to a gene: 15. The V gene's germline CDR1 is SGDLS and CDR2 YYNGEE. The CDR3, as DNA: TGTGCCAGCAGCGGACCTTCGGGGTTAGCGGGATTATCCTACAATGAGCAGTTCTTC. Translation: CASSGPSGLAGLSYNEQFF. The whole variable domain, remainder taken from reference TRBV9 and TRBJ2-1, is DSGVTQTPKHLITATGQRVTLRCSPRSGDLSVYWYQQSLDQGLQFLIQYYNGEERAKGNILERFSAQQFPDLHSELNLSSLELGDSALYFCASSGPSGLAGLSYNEQFFGPGTRLTVL.

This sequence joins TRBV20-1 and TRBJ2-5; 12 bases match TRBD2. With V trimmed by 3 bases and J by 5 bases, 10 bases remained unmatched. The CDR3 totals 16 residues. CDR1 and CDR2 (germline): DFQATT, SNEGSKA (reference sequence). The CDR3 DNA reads TGCAGTGCTAGTAAACTAGCGGGGGGCCTGGGGGAGACCCAGTACTTC. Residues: CSASKLAGGLGETQYF.

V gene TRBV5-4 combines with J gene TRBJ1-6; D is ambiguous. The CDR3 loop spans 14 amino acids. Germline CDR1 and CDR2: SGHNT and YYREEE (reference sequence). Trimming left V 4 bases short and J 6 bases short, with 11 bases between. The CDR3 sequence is CASSAGKPNSPLHF. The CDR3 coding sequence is TGTGCCAGCAGCGCCGGGAAACCTAATTCACCCCTCCACTTT.

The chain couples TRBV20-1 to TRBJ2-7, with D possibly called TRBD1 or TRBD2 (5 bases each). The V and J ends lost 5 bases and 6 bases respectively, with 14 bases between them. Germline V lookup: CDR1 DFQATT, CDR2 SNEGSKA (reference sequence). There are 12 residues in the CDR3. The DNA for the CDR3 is TGCAGTGCTCCAGGGCCTGGAGGCGAGCAGTACTTC. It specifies CSAPGPGGEQYF.

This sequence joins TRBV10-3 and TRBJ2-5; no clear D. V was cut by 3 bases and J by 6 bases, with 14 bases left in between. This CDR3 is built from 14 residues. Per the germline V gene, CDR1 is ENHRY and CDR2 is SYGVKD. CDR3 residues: CAISDPDLSQTQYF. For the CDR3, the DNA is TGTGCCATCAGTGACCCCGACTTGAGTCAGACCCAGTACTTC.

The CDR3 region is CASSFRGGSYNSPLHF. CDR3 sequence (DNA): TGTGCCAGCAGTTTCAGGGGGGGGTCCTATAATTCACCCCTCCACTTT. The rearrangement joins TRBV27 to TRBJ1-6; 7 bases line up with TRBD1. This CDR3 contains 16 residues. J gave up 1 base and V 3 bases, and 3 bases lay outside the gene matches. Looked up from germline, CDR1 is MNHEY and CDR2 is SMNVEV (reference sequence).

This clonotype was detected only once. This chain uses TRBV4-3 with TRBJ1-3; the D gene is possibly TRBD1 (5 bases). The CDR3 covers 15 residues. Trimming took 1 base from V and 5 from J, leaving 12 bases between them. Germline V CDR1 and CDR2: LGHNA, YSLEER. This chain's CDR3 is CASSQGTGGRNTIYF. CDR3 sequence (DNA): TGCGCCAGCAGCCAAGGAACAGGAGGCCGAAACACCATATATTTT.

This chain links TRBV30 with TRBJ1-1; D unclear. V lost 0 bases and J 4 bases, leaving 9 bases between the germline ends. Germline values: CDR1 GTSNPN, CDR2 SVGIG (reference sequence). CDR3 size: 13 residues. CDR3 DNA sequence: TGTGCCTGGAGTGTATCTTGGGGCACTGAAGCTTTCTTT. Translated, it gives CAWSVSWGTEAFF.

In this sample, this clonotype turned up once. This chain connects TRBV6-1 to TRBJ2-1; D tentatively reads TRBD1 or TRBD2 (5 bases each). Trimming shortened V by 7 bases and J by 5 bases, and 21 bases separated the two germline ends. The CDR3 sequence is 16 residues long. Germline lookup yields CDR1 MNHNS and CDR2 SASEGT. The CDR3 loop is CASTTRGSLINNEQFF. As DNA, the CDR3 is TGTGCCAGCACCACGAGGGGTAGCCTTATTAACAATGAGCAGTTCTTC.

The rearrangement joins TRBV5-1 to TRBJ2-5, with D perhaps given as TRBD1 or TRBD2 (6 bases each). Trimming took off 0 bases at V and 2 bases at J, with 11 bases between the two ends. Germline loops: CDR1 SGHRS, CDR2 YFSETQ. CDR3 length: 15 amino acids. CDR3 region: CASSLEGGGQETQYF. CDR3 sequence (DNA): TGCGCCAGCAGCTTGGAAGGAGGGGGTCAAGAGACCCAGTACTTC. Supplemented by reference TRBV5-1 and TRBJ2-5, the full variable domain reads KAGVTQTPRYLIKTRGQQVTLSCSPISGHRSVSWYQQTPGQGLQFLFEYFSETQRNKGNFPGRFSGRQFSNSRSEMNVSTLELGDSALYLCASSLEGGGQETQYFGPGTRLLVL.